The rows below give T cell receptor beta chains drawn from one sample of a study of neurological immune-mediated disorders. One entry per CDR3 protein, called by TCRdb with MiXCR from the 5' RACE reads. The data contain tens of thousands of distinct CDR3 sequences, about 3.5% of them seen just once; the ten biggest clones take up 6% to 8%. Sequenced input: PBMCs. The origin of the receptors is a woman between 25 and 40 years old with multiple sclerosis. Both conserved end residues are trimmed from each CDR3.

>TRBV24-1
ATSDPGTRGTDTQY
>TRBV13
ASSSRLAGTDTQY
>TRBV5-1
ASSLVLAGRTDTQY
>TRBV20-1
SARRHGNQPQN
>TRBV7-2
ASSRQRNTEAF
>TRBV7-7
ASSVDSTSTDTHY
>TRBV12-3/TRBV12-4
ASSLVGERETQY
>TRBV12-3/TRBV12-4
ASSLAGTSYGYT
>TRBV3-1
ASSQGRSSGNTIY
>TRBV3-1
ASSLNGNTEAF
>TRBV5-1
ASSLGGEQF
>TRBV6-2/TRBV6-3
ASSYIWTGLNQPQH
>TRBV7-6
ASSFGQGIMNEQF
>TRBV6-6
ASIPAIGSAVDEQY
>TRBV7-9
ASSSRGAAEQY
>TRBV27
ASSSQGAGANVLT
>TRBV18
ASSPGQTNTGELF
>TRBV7-8
ASSPLTSGEYNEQF
>TRBV7-2
ASSSLRTSGSTEQY
>TRBV7-6
ASSLAPRGSGNTIY
>TRBV12-3/TRBV12-4
ASSSSGNEQF
>TRBV27
ASSRTGTGVYGYT
>TRBV7-9
ASSLLAGTYNEQF
>TRBV7-9
ASSPSGGTNSPLH
>TRBV12-3/TRBV12-4
ASKGAGQLYEQY
>TRBV18
ASSPQGDLAKNIQY
>TRBV3-1
ASGTGGGYEQY
>TRBV20-1
SARYQSYEQY
>TRBV3-1
ASSQDPGHPIRNTIY
>TRBV12-3/TRBV12-4
ASSFRSAGSTDTQY
>TRBV7-2
ASSFKRNQPQH
>TRBV5-1
ASNFGDTAEQY
>TRBV12-3/TRBV12-4
ASSHNLAGTYNEQF
>TRBV7-2
ASRDTGNTGELF
>TRBV5-1
ASSLGSQETQY
>TRBV20-1
SAAGQGGTEAF
>TRBV15
ATSKETFRSGTQY
>TRBV5-6
ASSLGQTYGYT
>TRBV9
ASSPDRVGTGELF
>TRBV7-2
ASSFAVAEGNEQF
>TRBV20-1
SARTDRNIQY
>TRBV2
ASSGGLAGPGGDTGELF
>TRBV20-1
SARGLGGGELF
>TRBV15
ATSPDGAGGRETQY
>TRBV20-1
SARNTGFGGYT
>TRBV11-3
ASSFPAGGSGDEQF
>TRBV27
ASSWGATGANVLT
>TRBV20-1
SAQPGGPYNEQF
>TRBV24-1
ATSEVTSGRNEQF
>TRBV19
ASSPTGDRSGSPLH